One sample yielded the 8 T cell receptor beta chains listed below, sequenced in a study of beta chain features in type 1 diabetes. Since all of the isolated RNA was reverse transcribed, expressed TCRB transcripts were what got sequenced. Libraries were prepared by immunoSEQ multiplex PCR; TCRdb keeps only in-frame clonotypes and omits some of them. This sample has about 290,000 clones, with 7% to 9% found just once. Input material: central memory CD4+ T cells from blood. The receptors were gathered from a woman between 18 and 29 years old in good health.

The rearrangement links TRBV7-8 to TRBJ1-3; D possibly corresponds to TRBD1 (6 bases). There are 15 residues in the CDR3. Germline-derived CDR1 and CDR2 are SGHVS and FQNEAQ. The V and J ends lost 5 bases and 8 bases respectively, with 19 bases between them. CDR3 sequence (DNA): TGTGCCAGCAGCCCGGTCCGCAGGGGCGCCGACACCATATATTTT. Its translation: CASSPVRRGADTIYF.

The rearrangement joins TRBV28 to TRBJ1-5; 10 bases agree with TRBD1. The CDR3 loop spans 15 amino acids. Germline V gene data show CDR1 as MDHEN and CDR2 as SYDVKM. Losses at the gene ends were 4 bases for V and 3 bases for J; bases not matched to a gene: 3. The CDR3 region is CASSSGTGANQPQHF. CDR3 bases: TGTGCCAGCAGTTCCGGGACAGGGGCCAATCAGCCCCAGCATTTT.

J is TRBJ2-1 and V is TRBV5-1; D unresolved. V lost 4 bases, J lost 3 bases, and 5 bases lay in between. Germline lookup yields CDR1 SGHRS and CDR2 YFSETQ. CDR3 length: 12 residues. The CDR3 reads CASSDNYNEQFF. DNA of the CDR3: TGCGCCAGCAGCGATAACTACAATGAGCAGTTCTTC.

J is TRBJ1-1 and V is TRBV30; 10 positions agree with TRBD1. Germline CDR1 and CDR2: GTSNPN and SVGIG (reference sequence). The trim removed 0 bases at V and 4 bases at J, leaving 5 bases unmatched. The CDR3 spans 15 residues. CDR3 loop: CAWSVRGQGGTEAFF. The CDR3, as DNA: TGTGCCTGGAGTGTCCGCGGACAGGGGGGCACTGAAGCTTTCTTT.

The gene calls are TRBV29-1 and TRBJ2-1, with 7 bases lining up with TRBD1. The CDR3 totals 14 residues. Germline V lookup: CDR1 SQVTM, CDR2 ANQGSEA. J was trimmed by 7 bases and V by 4 bases; bases with no gene match: 10. CDR3 loop: CSVVGGQAMNEQFF. The CDR3 DNA sequence: TGCAGCGTTGTCGGCGGACAGGCGATGAATGAGCAGTTCTTC.

This clone was found many times. The rearrangement uses TRBV7-2 and TRBJ2-1, with D perhaps TRBD2 (5 bases). V gave up 7 bases and J gave up 2 bases, with 15 bases separating them. Germline V lookup: CDR1 SGHTA, CDR2 FQGNSA. The CDR3 has 15 amino acids. CDR3 sequence (DNA): TGTGCCAGCATGAGTAGCGTATCAGCCTACAATGAGCAGTTCTTC. Residues: CASMSSVSAYNEQFF.

This clone was seen more than once but under ten times. This chain joins TRBV5-1 and TRBJ1-4; TRBD1 matches 7 bases. The trim removed 7 bases at V and 3 bases at J, leaving 9 bases unmatched. Germline-derived CDR1 and CDR2 are SGHRS and YFSETQ. The CDR3 totals 15 residues. The CDR3 spells CASSSSGQPNEKLFF. CDR3 DNA sequence: TGCGCCAGCTCGAGTTCGGGACAGCCTAATGAAAAACTGTTTTTT. The whole variable domain, filled in from reference TRBV5-1 and TRBJ1-4, reads KAGVTQTPRYLIKTRGQQVTLSCSPISGHRSVSWYQQTPGQGLQFLFEYFSETQRNKGNFPGRFSGRQFSNSRSEMNVSTLELGDSALYLCASSSSGQPNEKLFFGSGTQLSVL.

This clone was found a few times. The chain carries TRBV29-1 and TRBJ2-1; 7 bases fit TRBD1. V trimming: 7 bases; J trimming: 5 bases; junction bases outside the gene matches: 17. The CDR3 is made up of 16 amino acids. Germline V gene data show CDR1 as SQVTM and CDR2 as ANQGSEA. CDR3 DNA: TGCAGCGCGCCGAGAAGAGACAGGGATATGGACAATGAGCAGTTCTTC. Its protein is CSAPRRDRDMDNEQFF.